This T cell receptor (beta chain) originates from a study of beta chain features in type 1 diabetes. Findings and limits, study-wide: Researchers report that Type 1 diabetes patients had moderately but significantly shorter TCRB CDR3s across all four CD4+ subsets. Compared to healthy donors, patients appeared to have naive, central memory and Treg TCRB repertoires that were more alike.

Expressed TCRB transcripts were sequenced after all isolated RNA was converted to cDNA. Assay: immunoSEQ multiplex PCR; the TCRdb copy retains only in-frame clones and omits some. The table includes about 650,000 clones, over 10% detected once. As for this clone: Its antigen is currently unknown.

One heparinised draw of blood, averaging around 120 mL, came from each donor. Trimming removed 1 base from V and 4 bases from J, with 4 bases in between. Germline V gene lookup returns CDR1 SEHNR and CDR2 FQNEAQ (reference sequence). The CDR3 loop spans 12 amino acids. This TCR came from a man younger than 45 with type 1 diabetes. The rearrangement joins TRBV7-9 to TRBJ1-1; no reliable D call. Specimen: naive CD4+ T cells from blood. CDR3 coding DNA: TGTGCCAGCAGCTTAGATCCCACTGAAGCTTTCTTT. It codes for CASSLDPTEAFF.